A selection of T cell receptor beta chains follows, all from one sample in a study of blood T cell repertoires in COVID-19. Sequencing was performed with immunoSEQ multiplex PCR; in TCRdb, only in-frame clones are kept and a portion is missing. The sample comprises around 60,000 clones, about 80% of which are singletons, and more than 15% rests with the top ten. Sequencing used peripheral blood. The source of these receptors is a man aged 25-45 years with COVID-19, enrolled during active disease. CDR3s include the opening cysteine and the closing phenylalanine or tryptophan. The D gene is left open where the match is weak. Only part of the rows carry a size: once, few, many, or a class if the clone is expanded.

clone_size	j_call	d_call	v_call	cdr3_aa	cdr3_nt
-	TRBJ1-5	-	TRBV4-1	CASSQGTADIQPQHF	TGCGCCAGCAGCCAAGGGACAGCAGATATACAGCCCCAGCATTTT
-	TRBJ2-7	-	TRBV3-1/TRBV3-2	CASSSGLAQYF	TGTGCCAGCAGCTCAGGGTTAGCTCAGTACTTC
-	TRBJ2-1	-	TRBV30	CAGTLYNEQFF	TGTGCTGGGACTCTATACAATGAGCAGTTCTTC
-	TRBJ2-3	-	TRBV30	CAWDHQGTDTQYF	TGTGCCTGGGACCACCAGGGGACAGATACGCAGTATTTT
-	TRBJ2-3	-	TRBV28	CASSRERGTDTQYF	TGTGCCAGCAGTCGCGAGCGGGGCACAGATACGCAGTATTTT
-	TRBJ1-2	TRBD1	TRBV30	CAWARQGKGYGYTF	TGTGCCTGGGCCAGACAGGGAAAAGGCTATGGCTACACCTTC
-	TRBJ2-1	TRBD2	TRBV10-3	CAISESGGETNEQFF	TGTGCCATCAGTGAGTCCGGGGGGGAGACCAATGAGCAGTTCTTC
-	TRBJ2-7	-	TRBV6-1	CASSDGATSEQYF	TGTGCCAGCAGTGATGGGGCCACTTCCGAGCAGTACTTC
-	TRBJ2-3	-	TRBV11-2	CASSLGPPDTQYF	TGTGCCAGCAGCTTAGGGCCCCCAGATACGCAGTATTTT
-	TRBJ2-7	-	TRBV29-1	CSVTEQGTDEQYF	TGCAGCGTAACGGAACAGGGCACCGACGAGCAGTACTTC
many	TRBJ2-2	TRBD2	TRBV9	CASSVEGSGRPGTGELFF	TGTGCCAGCAGCGTAGAAGGTAGCGGGAGGCCCGGGACCGGGGAGCTGTTTTTT
-	TRBJ2-3	-	TRBV25-1	CASSDPRSTDTQYF	TGTGCCAGCAGTGATCCGCGGAGCACAGATACGCAGTATTTT
-	TRBJ2-1	TRBD2	TRBV7-2	CASSLSFSGRDEQFF	TGTGCCAGCAGCTTATCCTTTAGCGGGAGGGATGAGCAGTTCTTC
-	TRBJ1-6	-	TRBV28	CASTPGLGISPLHF	TGTGCCAGCACCCCGGGACTGGGTATTTCACCCCTCCACTTT
-	TRBJ2-5	-	TRBV19	CASSTRLEETQYF	TGTGCCAGTAGCACCCGGCTAGAAGAGACCCAGTACTTC
-	TRBJ2-1	-	TRBV24-1	CATSDTNEQFF	TGTGCCACCAGTGATACTAATGAGCAGTTCTTC
-	TRBJ2-2	TRBD1	TRBV7-2	CASRTRTGGSGELFF	TGTGCCAGCAGGACAAGGACAGGGGGCTCCGGGGAGCTGTTTTTT
-	TRBJ2-7	TRBD2	TRBV6-5	CASSYPGTSGRNEQYF	TGTGCCAGCAGTTACCCCGGGACTAGCGGGAGGAACGAGCAGTACTTC
-	TRBJ2-1	TRBD2	TRBV7-2	CASSLGLAGGQNEQFF	TGTGCCAGCAGCTTAGGGTTAGCGGGGGGCCAAAATGAGCAGTTCTTC
-	TRBJ2-3	TRBD2	TRBV29-1	CSVEGAGQDTQYF	TGCAGCGTTGAGGGAGCGGGGCAAGATACGCAGTATTTT
-	TRBJ2-7	TRBD2	TRBV11-2	CASSLGASGSSYEQYF	TGTGCCAGCAGCTTAGGGGCTAGCGGGAGCTCCTACGAGCAGTACTTC
-	TRBJ1-3	-	TRBV23-1	CASSRRGGQTLPGNTIYF	TGCGCCAGCAGTCGGAGGGGAGGGCAAACCCTGCCCGGAAACACCATATATTTT
once	TRBJ2-5	TRBD2	TRBV5-1	CASSLLAEETQYF	TGCGCCAGCAGCTTGCTAGCGGAAGAGACCCAGTACTTC
-	TRBJ1-5	-	TRBV28	CASSLGSGGGQPQHF	TGTGCCAGCAGTTTGGGGTCGGGGGGCGGTCAGCCCCAGCATTTT
-	TRBJ2-7	TRBD1	TRBV12-3/TRBV12-4	CASSQTGSNEQYF	TGTGCCAGCAGCCAGACAGGGTCCAACGAGCAGTACTTC
-	TRBJ2-2	TRBD1	TRBV7-6	CASSLGGTGGLGELFF	TGTGCCAGCAGCTTAGGGGGGACAGGGGGCCTCGGGGAGCTGTTTTTT
-	TRBJ1-1	-	TRBV5-1	CASSLGGVGEAFF	TGCGCCAGCAGCTTAGGAGGTGTCGGTGAAGCTTTCTTT
-	TRBJ2-5	TRBD2	TRBV7-2	CASSVQRGGQETQYF	TGTGCCAGCAGCGTCCAGCGGGGGGGACAAGAGACCCAGTACTTC
once	TRBJ2-5	TRBD2	TRBV4-1	CASSQERGRVHLVGQETQYF	TGCGCCAGCAGCCAAGAACGCGGGAGGGTACACCTCGTTGGACAAGAGACCCAGTACTTC
-	TRBJ2-6	-	TRBV5-4	CASSPSDSHSGANVLTF	TGTGCCAGCAGCCCCTCCGACAGTCACTCTGGGGCCAACGTCCTGACTTTC
-	TRBJ2-1	-	TRBV19	CASSISWRDNEQFF	TGTGCCAGTAGTATATCGTGGAGAGACAATGAGCAGTTCTTC
-	TRBJ2-7	TRBD2	TRBV28	CASSWAGARYEQYF	TGTGCCAGCAGTTGGGCGGGAGCCCGGTACGAGCAGTACTTC
-	TRBJ2-7	TRBD2	TRBV28	CASGTSGVPGYEQYF	TGTGCCAGCGGGACTAGCGGGGTCCCCGGGTACGAGCAGTACTTC
-	TRBJ2-7	-	TRBV2	CASTRTGRYEQYF	TGTGCCAGCACGCGAACAGGACGTTACGAGCAGTACTTC
-	TRBJ2-1	TRBD1	TRBV18	CASSRDRVYNEQFF	TGTGCCAGCTCAAGGGACAGGGTCTACAATGAGCAGTTCTTC
-	TRBJ2-3	-	TRBV7-3	CASSSTSTDTQYF	TGTGCCAGCAGCTCGACTAGCACAGATACGCAGTATTTT
-	TRBJ1-5	-	TRBV28	CASSPGLIRRDNQPQHF	TGTGCCAGCAGTCCCGGACTAATTAGAAGGGACAATCAGCCCCAGCATTTT
-	TRBJ2-7	TRBD2	TRBV28	CASSSSGTRSREQYF	TGTGCCAGCAGTTCCTCCGGGACTAGGTCTCGCGAGCAGTACTTC
-	TRBJ2-3	-	TRBV7-6	CASSLGYTDTQYF	TGTGCCAGCAGCTTAGGTTACACAGATACGCAGTATTTT
-	TRBJ1-4	TRBD1	TRBV4-3	CASSQDRGQGSEKLFF	TGCGCCAGCAGCCAAGATCGGGGACAGGGGAGTGAAAAACTGTTTTTT
-	TRBJ1-1	-	TRBV5-1	CASSLKGPPGNTEAFF	TGCGCCAGCAGCTTGAAGGGGCCCCCTGGGAACACTGAAGCTTTCTTT
-	TRBJ1-6	TRBD1	TRBV5-1	CASSKTGNANSPLHF	TGCGCCAGCAGCAAGACAGGGAACGCTAATTCACCCCTCCACTTT
-	TRBJ1-1	TRBD1	TRBV7-8	CASSFRTGRGEAFF	TGTGCCAGCAGCTTTCGGACAGGCCGAGGTGAAGCTTTCTTT
-	TRBJ2-3	TRBD2	TRBV9	CASTPGGGTDTQYF	TGTGCCAGCACCCCTGGGGGGGGGACAGATACGCAGTATTTT